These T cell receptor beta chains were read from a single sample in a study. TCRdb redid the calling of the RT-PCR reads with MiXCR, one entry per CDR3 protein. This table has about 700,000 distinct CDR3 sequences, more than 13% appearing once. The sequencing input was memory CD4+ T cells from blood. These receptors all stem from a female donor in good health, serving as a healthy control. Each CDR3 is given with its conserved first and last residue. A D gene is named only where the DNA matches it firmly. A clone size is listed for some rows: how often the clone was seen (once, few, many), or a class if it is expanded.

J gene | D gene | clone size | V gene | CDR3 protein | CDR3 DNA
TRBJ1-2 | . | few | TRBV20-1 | CSAKLDGSNYGYTF | TGCAGTGCTAAGTTGGACGGGAGTAACTATGGCTACACCTTC
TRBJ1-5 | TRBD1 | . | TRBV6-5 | CASSTGQGESGQPQHF | TGTGCCAGCAGTACCGGACAGGGAGAATCAGGACAGCCCCAGCATTTT
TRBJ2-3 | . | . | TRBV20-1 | CSDQDWSTDTQYF | TGTAGCGACCAAGACTGGAGCACAGATACGCAGTATTTT
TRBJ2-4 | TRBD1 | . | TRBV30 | CAWGQGADIQYF | TGTGCCTGGGGACAGGGGGCGGACATTCAGTACTTC
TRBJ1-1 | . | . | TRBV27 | CASSLKVNTEAFF | TGTGCCAGCAGTTTAAAAGTGAACACTGAAGCTTTCTTT
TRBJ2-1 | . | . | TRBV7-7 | CASSLGTGRPGREQFF | TGTGCCAGCAGCTTAGGGACGGGGCGGCCAGGCAGGGAGCAGTTCTTC
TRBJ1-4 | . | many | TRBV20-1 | CSASAPGVGEKLFF | TGCAGTGCTAGCGCCCCCGGGGTGGGCGAAAAACTGTTTTTT
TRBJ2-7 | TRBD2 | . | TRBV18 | CASSPMGLGYEQYF | TGTGCCAGCTCACCAATGGGACTAGGATACGAGCAGTACTTC
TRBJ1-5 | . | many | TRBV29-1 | CSVLRGPNQPQHF | TGCAGCGTTCTAAGAGGGCCAAATCAGCCCCAGCATTTT
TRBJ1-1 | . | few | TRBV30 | CAWSVVQGSAEAFF | TGTGCCTGGAGTGTTGTGCAGGGGAGCGCTGAAGCTTTCTTT
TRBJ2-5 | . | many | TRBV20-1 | CSARVETQYF | TGCAGTGCCCGGGTGGAGACCCAGTACTTC
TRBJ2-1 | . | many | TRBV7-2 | CASSFRFGSVDEQFF | TGTGCCAGCAGCTTCCGTTTCGGAAGCGTGGATGAGCAGTTCTTC
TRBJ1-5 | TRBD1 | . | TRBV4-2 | CASSQLTGGFDQPQHF | TGTGCCAGCAGCCAACTGACAGGGGGTTTCGATCAGCCCCAGCATTTT
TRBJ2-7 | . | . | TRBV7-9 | CASSLNLFPYEQYF | TGTGCCAGCAGCTTAAATTTGTTCCCCTACGAGCAGTACTTC
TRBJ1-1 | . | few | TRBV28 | CASTDITEAFF | TGTGCCAGCACCGATATTACTGAAGCTTTCTTT
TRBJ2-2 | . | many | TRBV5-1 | CASSYPGGELFF | TGCGCCAGCAGCTACCCAGGAGGGGAGCTGTTTTTT
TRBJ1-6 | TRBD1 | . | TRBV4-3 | CASSQVWSGQDINSPLHF | TGCGCCAGCAGCCAAGTTTGGTCGGGACAGGACATCAATTCACCCCTCCACTTT
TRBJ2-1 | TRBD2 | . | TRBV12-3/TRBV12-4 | CASSLVPVLAASYNEQFF | TGTGCCAGCAGTTTAGTCCCCGTACTAGCGGCATCCTACAATGAGCAGTTCTTC
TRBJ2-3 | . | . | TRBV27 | CASSSRGVTGRFTDTQYF | TGTGCCAGCAGCTCCAGGGGGGTGACAGGGCGGTTCACAGATACGCAGTATTTT
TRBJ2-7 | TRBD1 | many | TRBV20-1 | CSVGQGTDEQYF | TGCAGTGTCGGACAGGGGACTGACGAGCAGTACTTC
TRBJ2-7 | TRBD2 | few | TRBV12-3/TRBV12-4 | CASSSGGAVIDEQYF | TGTGCCAGCAGTAGCGGGGGGGCAGTAATCGACGAGCAGTACTTC
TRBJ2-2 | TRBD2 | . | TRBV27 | CASSLSGTTFGELFF | TGTGCCAGCAGTTTGAGCGGGACGACGTTCGGGGAGCTGTTTTTT
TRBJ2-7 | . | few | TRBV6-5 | CASSLESGLYEQYF | TGTGCCAGCTCATTGGAATCTGGGCTCTACGAGCAGTACTTC
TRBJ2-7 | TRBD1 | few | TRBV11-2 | CASLPGQGSGYEQYF | TGTGCCAGCTTACCGGGACAGGGAAGCGGCTACGAGCAGTACTTC
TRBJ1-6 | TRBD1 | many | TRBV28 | CASSSGQVDSPLHF | TGTGCCAGCAGTTCCGGACAGGTCGATTCACCCCTCCACTTT
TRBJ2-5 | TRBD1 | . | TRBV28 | CASSSTLQGDQETQYF | TGTGCCAGCAGTTCCACCTTACAGGGGGACCAAGAGACCCAGTACTTC
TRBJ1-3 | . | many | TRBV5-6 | CASSLGQGLLSGNTIYF | TGTGCCAGCAGCTTGGGTCAGGGACTACTATCTGGAAACACCATATATTTT
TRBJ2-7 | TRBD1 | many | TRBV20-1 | CSAFRQGSDEQYF | TGCAGTGCTTTTCGACAGGGTAGCGACGAGCAGTACTTC
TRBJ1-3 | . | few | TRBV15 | CATSRVSGGDPGNTIYF | TGTGCCACCAGCAGAGTCTCAGGAGGAGATCCTGGAAACACCATATATTTT
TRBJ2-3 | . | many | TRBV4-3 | CASSQARQGSYTQYF | TGCGCCAGCAGCCAAGCCCGCCAGGGATCTTATACGCAGTATTTT
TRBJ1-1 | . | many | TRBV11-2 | CASSLYQGTEAFF | TGCGCCAGCAGCTTATATCAGGGGACTGAAGCTTTCTTT
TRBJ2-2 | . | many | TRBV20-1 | CSATTGGPTGNTGELFF | TGCAGTGCTACGACCGGGGGGCCGACAGGGAACACCGGGGAGCTGTTTTTT
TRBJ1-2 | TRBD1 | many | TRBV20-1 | CSVTQGNYGYTF | TGCAGTGTCACACAGGGGAACTATGGCTACACCTTC
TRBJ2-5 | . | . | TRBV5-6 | CASSLVGSGGETQYF | TGTGCCAGCAGCTTGGTAGGGTCGGGCGGGGAGACCCAGTACTTC
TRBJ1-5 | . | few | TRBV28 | CASSLEVDTANQPQHF | TGTGCCAGCAGTTTAGAGGTAGACACGGCCAATCAGCCCCAGCATTTT
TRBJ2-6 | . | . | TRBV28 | CASSFSVGQRGAGANVLTF | TGTGCCAGCAGTTTTAGTGTGGGTCAAAGGGGCGCTGGGGCCAACGTCCTGACTTTC
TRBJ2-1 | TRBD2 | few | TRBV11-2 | CASSLTLAGGYTYNEQFF | TGTGCCAGCAGCTTAACGCTAGCGGGAGGGTATACATACAATGAGCAGTTCTTC
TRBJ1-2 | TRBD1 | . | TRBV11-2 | CASSHQDRNYGYTF | TGTGCCAGCAGCCACCAGGACAGGAACTATGGCTACACCTTC
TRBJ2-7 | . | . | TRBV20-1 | CSASGGQAEYF | TGCAGTGCTTCGGGGGGACAGGCAGAATACTTC
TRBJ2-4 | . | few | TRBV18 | CASSPQEGGENIQYF | TGTGCCAGCTCACCACAGGAGGGAGGAGAAAACATTCAGTACTTC
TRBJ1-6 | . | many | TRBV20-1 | CSARAGPISYNSPLHF | TGCAGTGCTAGGGCCGGTCCGATCTCCTATAATTCACCCCTCCACTTT
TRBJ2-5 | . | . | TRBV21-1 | CASSKVTGGLGETQYF | TGTGCCAGCAGCAAAGTCACCGGGGGGCTCGGAGAGACCCAGTACTTC
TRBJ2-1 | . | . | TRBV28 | CASSFRVATEQFF | TGTGCCAGCAGTTTTCGAGTCGCCACTGAGCAGTTCTTC
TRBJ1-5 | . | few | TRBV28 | CASSLFGGLDSNQPQHF | TGTGCCAGCAGTTTATTCGGGGGCTTGGATAGCAATCAGCCCCAGCATTTT
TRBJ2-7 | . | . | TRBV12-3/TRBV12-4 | CASSPEGSYEQYF | TGTGCCAGCAGTCCGGAGGGCTCCTACGAGCAGTACTTC
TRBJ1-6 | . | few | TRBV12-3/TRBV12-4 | CASSLDTVDNSPLHF | TGTGCCAGCAGTTTAGATACAGTTGATAATTCACCCCTCCACTTT
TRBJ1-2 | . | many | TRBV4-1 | CASSPHGLDGYTF | TGCGCCAGCAGCCCACATGGACTGGATGGCTACACCTTC
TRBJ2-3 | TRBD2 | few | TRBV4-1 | CASSQSAGDTDTQYF | TGCGCCAGCAGCCAAAGCGCGGGGGACACAGATACGCAGTATTTT
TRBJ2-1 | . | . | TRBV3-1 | CASSQVRGLRNEQFF | TGTGCCAGCAGCCAAGTCAGGGGCTTAAGGAATGAGCAGTTCTTC
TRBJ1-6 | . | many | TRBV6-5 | CASSYWGPQRNSPLHF | TGTGCCAGCAGTTACTGGGGCCCTCAACGGAATTCACCCCTCCACTTT
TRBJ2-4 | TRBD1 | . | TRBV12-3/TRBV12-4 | CASSPGQGVDIQYF | TGTGCCAGCAGCCCGGGACAGGGTGTTGACATTCAGTACTTC
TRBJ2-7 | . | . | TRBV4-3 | CASSQGEVGLDSYEQYF | TGCGCCAGCAGCCAAGGCGAGGTCGGGTTGGACTCCTACGAGCAGTACTTC
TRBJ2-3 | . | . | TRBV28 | CASSLPRGSGTTDTQYF | TGTGCCAGCAGTTTACCTCGGGGTAGCGGAACTACAGATACGCAGTATTTT